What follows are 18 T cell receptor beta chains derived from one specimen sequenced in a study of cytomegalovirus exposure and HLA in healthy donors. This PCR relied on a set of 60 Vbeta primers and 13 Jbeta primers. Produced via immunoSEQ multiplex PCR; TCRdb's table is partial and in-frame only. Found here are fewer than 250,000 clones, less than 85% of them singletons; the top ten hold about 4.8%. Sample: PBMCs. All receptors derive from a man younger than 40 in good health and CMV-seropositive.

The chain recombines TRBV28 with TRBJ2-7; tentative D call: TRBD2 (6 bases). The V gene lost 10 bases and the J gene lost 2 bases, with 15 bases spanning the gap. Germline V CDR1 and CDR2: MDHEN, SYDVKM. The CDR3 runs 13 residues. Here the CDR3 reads CAIVGTAPYEQYF. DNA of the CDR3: TGTGCCATAGTGGGGACTGCTCCCTACGAGCAGTACTTC.

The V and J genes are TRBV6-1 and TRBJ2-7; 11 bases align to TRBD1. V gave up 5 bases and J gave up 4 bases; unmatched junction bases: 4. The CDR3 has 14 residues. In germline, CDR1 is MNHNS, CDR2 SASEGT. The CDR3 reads CASSRTGGSYEQYF. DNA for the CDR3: TGTGCCAGCAGTAGGACAGGGGGCTCTTACGAGCAGTACTTC.

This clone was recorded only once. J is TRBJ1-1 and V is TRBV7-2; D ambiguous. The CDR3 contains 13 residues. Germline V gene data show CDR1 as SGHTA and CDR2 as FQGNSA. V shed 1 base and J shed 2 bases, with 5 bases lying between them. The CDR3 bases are TGTGCCAGCAGCTTAGTCCTTAACACTGAAGCTTTCTTT. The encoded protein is CASSLVLNTEAFF.

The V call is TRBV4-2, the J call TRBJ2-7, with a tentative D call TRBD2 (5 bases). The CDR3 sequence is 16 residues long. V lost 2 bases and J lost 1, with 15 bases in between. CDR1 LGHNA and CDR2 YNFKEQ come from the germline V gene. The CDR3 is CASSQPQRGSSYEQYF. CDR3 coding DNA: TGTGCCAGCAGCCAACCCCAGCGCGGGTCATCCTACGAGCAGTACTTC.

CDR3 in DNA: TGCGCCAGCAGCTTGGGGGGACAGGGGGCGCTTGGGGCCAACGTCCTGACTTTC. Amino acid sequence: CASSLGGQGALGANVLTF. The chain uses TRBV5-1 and TRBJ2-6; 12 positions agree with TRBD1. The germline CDR1 and CDR2 sequences are SGHRS and YFSETQ. The J segment lost 3 bases and the V segment lost 0 bases, leaving 4 bases of the junction unmatched. The CDR3 has 18 amino acids.

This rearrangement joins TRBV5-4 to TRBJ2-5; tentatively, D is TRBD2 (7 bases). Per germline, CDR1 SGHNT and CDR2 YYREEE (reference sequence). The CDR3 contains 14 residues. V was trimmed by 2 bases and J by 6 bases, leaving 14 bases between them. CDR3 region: CASSLMGGPKTQYF. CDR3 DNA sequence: TGTGCCAGCAGCTTAATGGGGGGGCCCAAGACCCAGTACTTC.

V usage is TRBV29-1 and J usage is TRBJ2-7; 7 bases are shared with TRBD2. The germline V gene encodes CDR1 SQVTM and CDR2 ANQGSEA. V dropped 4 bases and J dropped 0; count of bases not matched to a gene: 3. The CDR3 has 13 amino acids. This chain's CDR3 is CSVGGRVSYEQYF. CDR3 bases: TGCAGCGTTGGTGGGAGGGTCTCCTACGAGCAGTACTTC.

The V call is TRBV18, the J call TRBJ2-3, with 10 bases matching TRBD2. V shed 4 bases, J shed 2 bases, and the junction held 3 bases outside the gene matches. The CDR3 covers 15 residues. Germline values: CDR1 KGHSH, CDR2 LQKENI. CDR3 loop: CASSLSGRVTDTQYF. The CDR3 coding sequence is TGTGCCAGCTCACTAAGCGGGAGGGTCACAGATACGCAGTATTTT.

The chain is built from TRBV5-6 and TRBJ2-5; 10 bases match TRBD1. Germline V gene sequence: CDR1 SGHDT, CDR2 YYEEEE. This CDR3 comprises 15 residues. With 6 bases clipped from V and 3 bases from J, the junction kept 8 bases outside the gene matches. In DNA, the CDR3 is TGTGCCAGCATGCTCCCAGGGACAGGGGAAGAGACCCAGTACTTC. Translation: CASMLPGTGEETQYF.

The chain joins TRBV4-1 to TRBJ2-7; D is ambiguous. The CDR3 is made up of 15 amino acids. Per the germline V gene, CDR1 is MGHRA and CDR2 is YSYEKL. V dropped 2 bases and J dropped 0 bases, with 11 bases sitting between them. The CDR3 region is CASSQITESSYEQYF. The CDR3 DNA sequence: TGCGCCAGCAGCCAAATCACAGAGAGCTCCTACGAGCAGTACTTC.

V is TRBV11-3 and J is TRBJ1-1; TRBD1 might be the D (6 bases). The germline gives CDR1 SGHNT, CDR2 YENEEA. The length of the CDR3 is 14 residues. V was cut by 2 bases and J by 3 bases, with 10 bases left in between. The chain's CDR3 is CASSLTAGDTEAFF. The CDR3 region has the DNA TGTGCCAGCAGCTTAACAGCAGGGGACACTGAAGCTTTCTTT.

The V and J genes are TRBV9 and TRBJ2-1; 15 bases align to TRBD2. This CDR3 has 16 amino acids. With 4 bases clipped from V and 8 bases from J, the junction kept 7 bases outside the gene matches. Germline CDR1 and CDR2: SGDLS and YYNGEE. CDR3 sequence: CASSRRTSGRGDEQFF. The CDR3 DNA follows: TGTGCCAGCAGCCGCCGGACTAGCGGGAGGGGGGATGAGCAGTTCTTC.

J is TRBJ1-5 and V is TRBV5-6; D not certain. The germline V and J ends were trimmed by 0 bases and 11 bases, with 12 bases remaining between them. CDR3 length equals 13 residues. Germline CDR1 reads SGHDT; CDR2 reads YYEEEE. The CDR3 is CASSLGANRAQHF. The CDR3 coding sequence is TGTGCCAGCAGCTTGGGAGCCAACCGGGCCCAGCATTTT.

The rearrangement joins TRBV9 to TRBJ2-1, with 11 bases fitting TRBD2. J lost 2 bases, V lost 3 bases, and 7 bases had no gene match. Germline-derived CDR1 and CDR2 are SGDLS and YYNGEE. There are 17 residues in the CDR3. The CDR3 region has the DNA TGTGCCAGCAGCGGGGGACTAGCGGAGAAAACCTACAATGAGCAGTTCTTC. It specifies CASSGGLAEKTYNEQFF.

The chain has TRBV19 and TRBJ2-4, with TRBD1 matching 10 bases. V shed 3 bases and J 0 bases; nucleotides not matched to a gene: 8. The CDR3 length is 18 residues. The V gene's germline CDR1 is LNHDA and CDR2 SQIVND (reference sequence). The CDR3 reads CASSILLGQGIAKNIQYF. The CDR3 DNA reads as TGTGCCAGTAGTATTTTGTTGGGACAGGGGATAGCCAAAAACATTCAGTACTTC.

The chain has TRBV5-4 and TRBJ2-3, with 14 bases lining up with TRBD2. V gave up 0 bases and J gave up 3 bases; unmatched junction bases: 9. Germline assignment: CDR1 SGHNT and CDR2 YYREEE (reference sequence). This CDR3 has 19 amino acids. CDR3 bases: TGTGCCAGCAGCTTGGGTGGGACTAGCGGGAGAGGAGGGACAGATACGCAGTATTTT. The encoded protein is CASSLGGTSGRGGTDTQYF.

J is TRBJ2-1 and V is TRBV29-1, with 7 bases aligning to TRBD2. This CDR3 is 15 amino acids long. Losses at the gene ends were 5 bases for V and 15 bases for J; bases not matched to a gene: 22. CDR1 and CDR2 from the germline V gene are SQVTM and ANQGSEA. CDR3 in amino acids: CSVRRGRLNSTMGFF. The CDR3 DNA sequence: TGCAGCGTTAGGCGCGGGAGATTAAATTCCACCATGGGGTTCTTC.

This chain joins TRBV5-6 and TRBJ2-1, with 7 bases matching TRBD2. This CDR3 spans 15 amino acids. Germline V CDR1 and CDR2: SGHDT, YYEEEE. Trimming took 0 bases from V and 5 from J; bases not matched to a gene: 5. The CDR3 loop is CASSLGLAANNEQFF. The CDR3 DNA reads TGTGCCAGCAGCTTGGGTCTAGCGGCTAACAATGAGCAGTTCTTC.